One and the same sample provided the 25 T cell receptor beta chains below, sequenced in a study of T-cell memory formation after mild COVID-19. Using its own MiXCR run on the 5' RACE reads, TCRdb lists one record per CDR3 protein. Among 44,000 or so distinct CDR3 sequences listed, approximately 9.6% were seen once. Sequenced: PBMCs or a T cell subset sorted from them (not recorded which). The receptors were sampled from an adult woman who had mild COVID-19 (a few samples of this study predate the infection). Cell type and time point are not known.

There are a few counts of this clonotype. The chain employs TRBV4-3 and TRBJ1-1; unclear D gene. CDR3 size: 13 residues. V was clipped by 4 bases and J by 4 bases, with 10 bases between them. Looked up from germline, CDR1 is LGHNA and CDR2 is YSLEER. CDR3 bases: TGCGCCAGCAGCCGAAAGGGTGCCACTGAAGCTTTCTTT. Encoded protein: CASSRKGATEAFF.

This clonotype is medium-sized. The chain couples TRBV7-9 to TRBJ2-1; a possible D gene is TRBD2 (6 bases). The CDR3 has 14 amino acids. CDR1 is SEHNR, CDR2 FQNEAQ, per germline (reference sequence). Trimming removed 5 bases from V and 7 bases from J, with 15 bases in between. The DNA of the CDR3 is TGTGCCAGCAGCCCGGGACTGGCTAGGAATGAGCAGTTCTTC. Protein: CASSPGLARNEQFF.

This clonotype was recorded a few times. CDR3 amino acids: CASSYGQVQETQYF. The CDR3 nucleotides read TGCGCCAGCAGCTATGGACAGGTCCAAGAGACCCAGTACTTC. The chain uses TRBV5-1 and TRBJ2-5; 7 bases map to TRBD1. This CDR3 comprises 14 residues. Germline values: CDR1 SGHRS, CDR2 YFSETQ. V shed 3 bases and J 1 base; nucleotides not matched to a gene: 3.

This clonotype has only a few counts. The J gene is TRBJ2-1, the V gene TRBV20-1, with TRBD2 as a possible D gene (7 bases). CDR1 and CDR2 (germline): DFQATT, SNEGSKA (reference sequence). Trimming took off 1 base at V and 2 bases at J, with 12 bases between the two ends. This CDR3 has 15 amino acids. The DNA for the CDR3 is TGCAGTGCTAGAGCTGGCGGGGGCCCCTACAATGAGCAGTTCTTC. Residues: CSARAGGGPYNEQFF.

This clonotype has only one observation. The gene calls are TRBV15 and TRBJ1-1; D may be TRBD1 (5 bases). Germline V gene data show CDR1 as LNHNV and CDR2 as YYDKDF (reference sequence). The V gene lost 0 bases and the J gene lost 7 bases, with 18 bases spanning the gap. The CDR3 contains 16 residues. The CDR3 sequence: CATSRDGGDARGEAFF. CDR3 coding DNA: TGTGCCACCAGCAGAGATGGAGGGGACGCTCGGGGTGAAGCTTTCTTT.

The chain has TRBV9 and TRBJ2-3, with D unresolved. The CDR3 contains 13 residues. CDR1 and CDR2 from the germline V gene are SGDLS and YYNGEE. The V end was cut by 4 bases, the J end by 4 bases, with 10 bases between. CDR3 bases: TGTGCCAGCAGCCCGTCTCCCCCAGATACGCAGTATTTT. It translates to CASSPSPPDTQYF.

CDR3 residues: CASRQGAAGDTQYF. CDR3 nucleotide sequence: TGTGCCAGTAGGCAGGGGGCAGCGGGAGATACGCAGTATTTT. The chain uses TRBV6-1 and TRBJ2-3; 8 nucleotides match TRBD1. Germline CDR1 and CDR2: MNHNS and SASEGT. V was pared by 9 bases and J by 5 bases, with 10 bases of the junction left unmatched. The CDR3 is 14 amino acids.

This clonotype was counted once. The chain uses TRBV27 and TRBJ1-2, with D possibly TRBD1 on 5 matching bases. The CDR3 is 14 amino acids. V shed 4 bases and J shed 2 bases, with 11 bases lying between them. The V gene's germline CDR1 is MNHEY and CDR2 SMNVEV (reference sequence). The CDR3 here is CASSSGLSNYGYTF. In nucleotides, the CDR3 is TGTGCCAGCAGTTCAGGGTTGTCGAACTATGGCTACACCTTC.

This rearrangement joins TRBV5-1 to TRBJ2-1; a possible D gene is TRBD1 (5 bases). The CDR3 loop spans 15 amino acids. V dropped 0 bases and J dropped 6 bases, with 13 bases sitting between them. Germline lookup yields CDR1 SGHRS and CDR2 YFSETQ. CDR3 sequence reads: CASSLVAGQGNEQFF. CDR3 bases: TGCGCCAGCAGCTTGGTTGCAGGGCAAGGCAATGAGCAGTTCTTC.

This chain joins TRBV6-1 and TRBJ1-2; D gene ambiguous. Germline assignment: CDR1 MNHNS and CDR2 SASEGT. V was shortened by 6 bases and J by 6 bases, with 20 bases between the two germline ends. This CDR3 is built from 15 residues. The CDR3 DNA reads TGTGCCAGCAGACCACAGTTGGGTAAACTGGATGGCTACACCTTC. Encoded protein: CASRPQLGKLDGYTF.

This clonotype was seen only a few times. The chain recombines TRBV7-2 with TRBJ1-5; 7 nucleotides match TRBD1. The CDR3 consists of 16 residues. V shed 5 bases and J 4 bases; nucleotides not matched to a gene: 11. The germline gives CDR1 SGHTA, CDR2 FQGNSA. CDR3 DNA: TGTGCCAGCAGCCTCCACAGGGGCGGAGGAAATCAGCCCCAGCATTTT. Translation: CASSLHRGGGNQPQHF.

This clonotype has ten or more counts. The J gene is TRBJ2-1, the V gene TRBV14; 11 nucleotides align to TRBD2. From germline, CDR1 is SGHDN and CDR2 FVKESK. The CDR3 is made up of 15 amino acids. Germline trimming cut 3 bases from V and 5 bases from J; bases unmatched to any gene: 3. Written as DNA, the CDR3 is TGTGCCAGCAGCCAGACTAGCGGGAACCACAATGAGCAGTTCTTC. As protein: CASSQTSGNHNEQFF.

This clonotype appeared many times. V gene TRBV7-6 combines with J gene TRBJ2-1, with 9 bases identical to TRBD2. Germline V gene lookup returns CDR1 SGHVS and CDR2 FNYEAQ. The V gene end was trimmed by 1 base and the J gene end by 5 bases; junction bases not matched to a gene: 6. CDR3 length equals 16 residues. CDR3 residues: CASSLVASGEHNEQFF. CDR3 nucleotides: TGTGCCAGCAGCTTAGTGGCTAGCGGGGAGCACAATGAGCAGTTCTTC.

V usage is TRBV11-2 and J usage is TRBJ2-7; tentatively, D is TRBD2 (6 bases). V was clipped by 1 base and J by 0 bases, with 13 bases between them. The CDR3 is 16 amino acids. CDR1 is SGHAT and CDR2 is FQNNGV in the germline V gene. CDR3 sequence (DNA): TGTGCCAGCAGCTTAGTGGGGACTTCAAGCTCCTACGAGCAGTACTTC. Translated: CASSLVGTSSSYEQYF.

This clonotype was seen at least ten times. The genes are TRBV27 and TRBJ1-1; D call uncertain. Germline V gene lookup returns CDR1 MNHEY and CDR2 SMNVEV (reference sequence). This CDR3 comprises 13 residues. The V gene lost 7 bases and the J gene lost 0 bases, with 9 bases spanning the gap. CDR3 loop: CASKYALNTEAFF. The DNA for the CDR3 is TGTGCCAGCAAGTACGCGTTGAACACTGAAGCTTTCTTT.

The sample holds a few counts of this clonotype. This chain joins TRBV6-5 and TRBJ1-1, with D hard to call. Between the trimmed V and J ends, which lost 6 bases and 2 bases, there was a span of 16 bases. The CDR3 is made up of 15 amino acids. CDR1 is MNHEY, CDR2 SVGAGI, per germline. The CDR3 bases are TGTGCCAGCAGCTCCCGGAGGCTGGACAACACTGAAGCTTTCTTT. It encodes CASSSRRLDNTEAFF.

This clonotype was detected only a few times. The genes are TRBV28 and TRBJ2-4; the D gene is possibly TRBD1 (5 bases). The CDR3 totals 16 residues. Trimming pared 6 bases from V and 1 base from J, leaving 16 bases between. CDR1 is MDHEN and CDR2 is SYDVKM in the germline V gene. CDR3 region: CASSLLGPVAKNIQYF. CDR3 coding DNA: TGTGCCAGCAGCCTATTGGGGCCGGTGGCCAAAAACATTCAGTACTTC.

CDR3 sequence reads: CASSFRGTSGKAEQFF. In nucleotides, the CDR3 is TGTGCCAGCAGTTTTCGAGGGACTAGCGGGAAGGCTGAGCAGTTCTTC. The gene calls are TRBV12-3 or TRBV12-4 and TRBJ2-1, with TRBD2 identical over 13 bases. After removal of 3 bases from V and 9 bases from J, the junction contained 8 bases not matched to a gene. The CDR3 consists of 16 residues.

This chain uses TRBV25-1 with TRBJ1-1, with no clear D. Trimming took 9 bases from V and 11 from J, leaving 16 bases between them. CDR1 is MGHDK and CDR2 is SYGVNS in the germline V gene. The CDR3 sequence is 11 residues long. CDR3 sequence reads: CASRHPRLAFF. The CDR3 DNA reads TGTGCCAGTCGCCACCCTCGACTGGCTTTCTTT.

This clonotype has ten or more counts. The rearrangement links TRBV20-1 to TRBJ1-6, with 7 bases fitting TRBD1. Germline values: CDR1 DFQATT, CDR2 SNEGSKA (reference sequence). V shed 4 bases, J shed 0 bases, and the junction held 9 bases outside the gene matches. CDR3 length: 17 amino acids. The CDR3 sequence: CSATLTGQSSYNSPLHF. The CDR3 nucleotides are TGCAGTGCTACCCTCACGGGACAGAGCTCCTATAATTCACCCCTCCACTTT.

This clonotype appeared a few times. The chain combines TRBV7-8 with TRBJ2-1; 11 bases line up with TRBD2. This CDR3 region has 18 residues. The germline V gene encodes CDR1 SGHVS and CDR2 FQNEAQ. Germline trimming cut 5 bases from V and 7 bases from J; bases unmatched to any gene: 16. CDR3 protein: CASSPKRLAGGRGNEQFF. Written as DNA, the CDR3 is TGTGCCAGCAGCCCCAAACGGCTAGCGGGAGGAAGGGGGAATGAGCAGTTCTTC.

V and J are TRBV7-2 and TRBJ2-3; weak D call: TRBD1 (6 bases). The CDR3 is 18 residues long. The V end lost 4 bases, the J end lost 1 base, and 21 bases lay between the germline ends. Germline-derived CDR1 and CDR2 are SGHTA and FQGNSA. The CDR3 bases are TGTGCCAGCAGCTCGCTCCTACAGGGAGCCGGGCGCACAGATACGCAGTATTTT. Its translation: CASSSLLQGAGRTDTQYF.

This clonotype has more than one count but fewer than ten. The V and J genes are TRBV5-1 and TRBJ2-7; 7 bases are shared with TRBD1. This CDR3 region has 13 residues. Trimming removed 6 bases from V and 2 bases from J; junction bases left unmatched: 5. Germline CDR1 SGHRS, CDR2 YFSETQ. DNA of the CDR3: TGCGCCAGCACCGACCAGGGGGCCTACGAGCAGTACTTC. Amino acids: CASTDQGAYEQYF.

The sample holds many counts of this clonotype. The genes are TRBV7-3 and TRBJ2-2; the D gene could be TRBD1 or TRBD2 (5 bases each). In germline, CDR1 is SGHTA, CDR2 FQGTGA. The CDR3 spans 15 residues. The germline V and J ends were trimmed by 5 bases and 5 bases, with 15 bases remaining between them. The CDR3 region has the DNA TGTGCCAGCAGCCCTACGGGACCCCTAACCGGGGAGCTGTTTTTT. Its translation: CASSPTGPLTGELFF.

V is TRBV25-1 and J is TRBJ2-3; TRBD2 is a possible D gene (6 bases). The V gene lost 7 bases and the J gene lost 5 bases, with 31 bases spanning the gap. CDR1 is MGHDK, CDR2 SYGVNS, per germline. The CDR3 extends over 19 amino acids. The CDR3 region is CASTGVVSLGGRLKDTQYF. The CDR3 DNA reads TGTGCCAGCACCGGAGTGGTGTCTCTGGGAGGCCGCCTAAAAGATACGCAGTATTTT. Supplemented by reference TRBV25-1 and TRBJ2-3, the full variable domain reads EADIYQTPRYLVIGTGKKITLECSQTMGHDKMYWYQQDPGMELHLIHYSYGVNSTEKGDLSSESTVSRIRTEHFPLTLESARPSHTSQYLCASTGVVSLGGRLKDTQYFGPGTRLTVL.